These T cell receptor beta chains were read from a single sample in a study of OX40 agonist ivuxolimab in advanced cancers. The protocol was immunoSEQ multiplex PCR, while the TCRdb copy is restricted to in-frame clones and leaves out a portion. The sample has under 20,000 clones; about nine tenths are singletons. The input for sequencing was CD4+ or CD8+ T cells sorted from blood, taken in a trial of the OX40 agonist ivuxolimab. The origin of the receptors is an adult with an advanced solid tumor such as melanoma, head and neck, liver or kidney cancer. Both conserved end residues are part of each CDR3. Each record gives: clone size, D gene, V gene, J gene, CDR3 length, CDR3 protein, CDR3 DNA. A D gene is named only where the DNA matches it firmly. Clone size, where shown, is once, few, many, or a class for clones that have expanded.

>.|.|TRBV5-4|TRBJ2-7|15
CASSLGQGIRYEQYF
TGTGCCAGCAGCTTGGGCCAGGGAATTCGATACGAGCAGTACTTC
>.|.|TRBV6-1|TRBJ1-5|15
CASSRGGAGNQPQHF
TGTGCCAGCAGTCGTGGGGGGGCGGGCAATCAGCCCCAGCATTTT
>.|TRBD1|TRBV11-2|TRBJ2-5|18
CASSLEGTGVVGQETQYF
TGTGCCAGCAGCTTAGAAGGGACAGGGGTGGTAGGGCAAGAGACCCAGTACTTC
>.|TRBD1|TRBV4-1|TRBJ1-1|18
CASSHDLRRQGVNTEAFF
TGCGCCAGCAGCCACGACCTACGCCGGCAGGGGGTAAACACTGAAGCTTTCTTT
>.|.|TRBV6-6|TRBJ1-2|12
CASSSGNYGYTF
TGTGCCAGCAGTAGCGGGAACTATGGCTACACCTTC
>.|.|TRBV9|TRBJ2-1|14
CASSVAGRGNEQFF
TGTGCCAGCAGCGTAGCCGGCAGGGGCAATGAGCAGTTCTTC
>.|.|TRBV2|TRBJ1-1|14
CASSEEGRDTEAFF
TGTGCCAGCAGTGAAGAGGGGAGGGACACTGAAGCTTTCTTT
>few|.|TRBV7-9|TRBJ1-2|14
CASTYGDSNYGYTF
TGTGCCAGCACTTACGGCGACTCTAACTATGGCTACACCTTC
>.|.|TRBV27|TRBJ2-1|19
CASSLSGINIQFSYNEQFF
TGTGCCAGCAGTTTATCAGGGATTAACATCCAATTCTCCTACAATGAGCAGTTCTTC
>few|.|TRBV21-1|TRBJ2-1|18
CASSKVPGTSGSYNEQFF
TGTGCCAGCAGCAAAGTTCCCGGGACTAGCGGATCCTACAATGAGCAGTTCTTC
>once|.|TRBV7-2|TRBJ2-5|11
CASSLWETQYF
TGTGCCAGCAGCTTGTGGGAGACCCAGTACTTC
>.|.|TRBV7-6|TRBJ2-1|15
CASSLAGGPSYEQFF
TGTGCCAGCAGCTTAGCGGGGGGGCCGAGCTATGAGCAGTTCTTC
>.|.|TRBV30|TRBJ2-5|11
CAWSVGGAQYF
TGTGCCTGGAGTGTCGGAGGCGCCCAGTACTTC
>.|.|TRBV7-2|TRBJ2-2|16
CASSLYGMANTGELFF
TGTGCCAGCAGCTTATACGGGATGGCGAACACCGGGGAGCTGTTTTTT
>.|TRBD2|TRBV7-2|TRBJ2-7|15
CASSPRLAGAGEQYF
TGTGCCAGCAGCCCCAGACTAGCGGGAGCAGGAGAGCAGTACTTC
>once|.|TRBV6-5|TRBJ2-7|16
CASSYSGYPMRYEQYF
TGTGCCAGCAGTTACTCGGGTTACCCTATGAGGTACGAGCAGTACTTC
>.|TRBD1|TRBV6-1|TRBJ1-1|14
CAGRQGSGNTEAFF
TGTGCCGGGCGACAGGGGTCGGGGAACACTGAAGCTTTCTTT
>.|.|TRBV19|TRBJ2-5|13
CASKELDQETQYF
TGTGCCAGTAAAGAGTTGGACCAAGAGACCCAGTACTTC
>.|TRBD2|TRBV7-9|TRBJ2-2|17
CASSPFAGGTSTGELFF
TGTGCCAGCAGCCCCTTCGCGGGAGGGACGAGCACCGGGGAGCTGTTTTTT
>once|.|TRBV9|TRBJ1-5|13
CASSRDNNQPQHF
TGTGCCAGCAGTCGGGACAACAATCAGCCCCAGCATTTT
>.|TRBD2|TRBV10-1|TRBJ2-1|16
CASSEGAAGGQNEQFF
TGCGCCAGCAGTGAGGGGGCAGCGGGAGGGCAAAATGAGCAGTTCTTC
>once|.|TRBV18|TRBJ2-7|15
CASSPASKSSYEQYF
TGTGCCAGCTCACCGGCCAGCAAAAGCTCCTACGAGCAGTACTTC
>.|TRBD1|TRBV2|TRBJ1-2|16
CASSSPRDRGLYGYTF
TGTGCCAGCAGTTCACCCCGGGACAGGGGACTCTATGGCTACACCTTC
>.|.|TRBV5-4|TRBJ2-5|13
CASSLPGVETQYF
TGTGCCAGCAGCTTGCCAGGTGTGGAGACCCAGTACTTC
>.|TRBD1|TRBV18|TRBJ2-3|13
CASSPGQVDTQYF
TGTGCCAGCTCACCAGGACAGGTGGATACGCAGTATTTT
>.|.|TRBV4-3|TRBJ1-2|15
CASSQDWLINYGYTF
TGCGCCAGCAGCCAAGACTGGCTCATAAACTATGGCTACACCTTC
>few|.|TRBV11-3|TRBJ2-1|13
CASSLNVDNEQFF
TGTGCCAGCAGCTTGAACGTCGACAATGAGCAGTTCTTC
>.|TRBD1|TRBV11-2|TRBJ2-5|14
CASSRGGQTETQYF
TGTGCCAGCAGCAGAGGGGGACAGACAGAGACCCAGTACTTC
>.|.|TRBV7-9|TRBJ1-5|15
CASSLGSGISQPQHF
TGTGCCAGCAGCTTAGGGTCAGGGATAAGTCAGCCCCAGCATTTT
>.|.|TRBV6-1|TRBJ1-2|13
CASSEGAWGESTF
TGTGCCAGCAGTGAAGGTGCCTGGGGGGAGTCTACCTTC
>.|.|TRBV6-4|TRBJ2-3|15
CASSDSKLGAGTQYF
TGTGCCAGCAGTGACTCGAAATTGGGAGCCGGTACGCAGTATTTT
>.|.|TRBV7-9|TRBJ1-1|16
CASSNRDGLMNTEAFF
TGTGCCAGCAGCAACCGGGACGGATTAATGAACACTGAAGCTTTCTTT
>.|.|TRBV7-9|TRBJ2-2|12
CASSTGSGELFF
TGTGCCAGCAGCACTGGGTCCGGGGAGCTGTTTTTT
>.|.|TRBV29-1|TRBJ2-5|11
CSVEPQETQYF
TGCAGCGTTGAACCTCAAGAGACCCAGTACTTC
>.|TRBD2|TRBV2|TRBJ2-1|15
CASTKEASGGARQFF
TGTGCCAGCACCAAAGAGGCTAGCGGGGGGGCAAGGCAGTTCTTC